This passage covers 22 T cell receptor beta chains from one sample sequenced in a study of cytomegalovirus exposure and HLA in healthy donors. Primers: 60 Vbeta forward and 13 Jbeta reverse. TCRdb's table, derived via immunoSEQ multiplex PCR, lists solely in-frame clones and lacks some. The sample yields 110,000 to 150,000 clones, about 77% seen once. The sample comprised PBMCs. All receptors come from a male donor in good health and CMV-seronegative.

The rearrangement joins TRBV21-1 to TRBJ1-2. TRBV21-1 is recorded as a pseudogene. This CDR3 spans 14 amino acids. The CDR3 region is CASSTKGGLYGYTF. CDR3 nucleotide sequence: TGTGCCAGCAGCACCAAGGGGGGGCTCTATGGCTACACCTTC.

The chain is built from TRBV14 and TRBJ2-2; no clear D. The germline V gene has CDR1 SGHDN and CDR2 FVKESK. The CDR3 covers 16 residues. V shed 1 base and J shed 1 base, with 10 bases lying between them. The CDR3 nucleotides read TGTGCCAGCAGCCAAGTCGGCGGATTGAACACCGGGGAGCTGTTTTTT. Its translation is CASSQVGGLNTGELFF.

V gene TRBV6-6 combines with J gene TRBJ1-1; maybe TRBD1 (6 bases). The CDR3 is made up of 15 amino acids. V dropped 0 bases and J dropped 5 bases, with 13 bases sitting between them. Germline assignment: CDR1 MNHNY and CDR2 SVGAGI (reference sequence). CDR3 nucleotides: TGTGCCAGCAGTTACTCACAAGGGGGTAAAACTGAAGCTTTCTTT. Translation: CASSYSQGGKTEAFF.

The chain recombines TRBV7-3 with TRBJ2-3, with 8 positions matching TRBD1. From germline, CDR1 is SGHTA and CDR2 FQGTGA. The CDR3 consists of 19 residues. The V and J ends lost 2 bases and 2 bases, in that order; junction bases with no gene match: 15. CDR3 protein: CASSLVGGRGLAYTDTQYF. For the CDR3, the DNA is TGTGCCAGCAGCTTAGTCGGAGGCAGGGGGCTTGCCTACACAGATACGCAGTATTTT.

The rearrangement joins TRBV5-1 to TRBJ2-7; 10 bases are a match to TRBD2. CDR1 and CDR2 (germline): SGHRS, YFSETQ. The CDR3 extends over 14 amino acids. The V and J ends lost 4 bases and 6 bases, in that order; junction bases with no gene match: 7. The CDR3 DNA reads TGCGCCAGCAGCCGTGAAGCGGGAGGGGGCGAGCAGTACTTC. This codes for CASSREAGGGEQYF.

This clone occurred a few times. The chain is built from TRBV27 and TRBJ2-5; 9 bases are shared with TRBD2. Gene TRBJ2-7 matches the end of the DNA better, so the J call may be wrong. Germline values: CDR1 MNHEY, CDR2 SMNVEV (reference sequence). This CDR3 is built from 15 residues. The CDR3 loop is CASSELAGRTYEQYF. CDR3 DNA sequence: TGTGCCAGCAGTGAGCTAGCGGGAAGAACCTACGAGCAGTACTTC.

This clone was counted between two and nine times. This chain links TRBV15 with TRBJ1-4; TRBD1 agrees at 7 bases. Germline V gene data show CDR1 as LNHNV and CDR2 as YYDKDF (reference sequence). V was pared by 8 bases and J by 6 bases, with 21 bases of the junction left unmatched. The CDR3 contains 18 residues. CDR3 sequence (DNA): TGTGCCACCGGGGACAACAGGGGCGCGGTTATAGTATATGAAAAACTGTTTTTT. Amino acids: CATGDNRGAVIVYEKLFF.

V and J are TRBV6-5 and TRBJ2-7; 9 positions agree with TRBD2. Trimming cost V 5 bases and J 7 bases; bases outside gene matches: 9. Germline assignment: CDR1 MNHEY and CDR2 SVGAGI. This CDR3 is built from 14 residues. CDR3 sequence (DNA): TGTGCCAGCAGTCCATTAGCGGGAGTTGAGGAGCAGTACTTC. Its protein is CASSPLAGVEEQYF.

This sequence joins TRBV4-3 and TRBJ2-1, with 7 bases aligning to TRBD2. V lost 4 bases to trimming and J lost 7 bases; unmatched junction nucleotides: 7. The CDR3 is made up of 14 amino acids. CDR1 LGHNA and CDR2 YSLEER come from the germline V gene. CDR3 in amino acids: CASSREGSGNEQFF. The CDR3 nucleotides read TGCGCCAGCAGCCGAGAGGGTAGCGGGAATGAGCAGTTCTTC.

The chain has TRBV6-1 and TRBJ1-6, with TRBD1 identical over 7 bases. Germline CDR1 reads MNHNS; CDR2 reads SASEGT. J lost 7 bases, V lost 4 bases, and 10 bases had no gene match. The CDR3 is 16 amino acids. CDR3 amino acids: CASSAPTGTANSPLHF. The CDR3, as DNA: TGTGCCAGCAGTGCACCGACAGGGACGGCCAATTCACCCCTCCACTTT.

The chain is built from TRBV6-6 and TRBJ1-1; D is ambiguous. V was pared by 2 bases and J by 0 bases, with 7 bases between. Germline CDR1 reads MNHNY; CDR2 reads SVGAGI (reference sequence). This CDR3 has 14 residues. The CDR3 DNA reads TGTGCCAGCAGTTACGGAGGGATGAACACTGAAGCTTTCTTT. This gives the protein CASSYGGMNTEAFF.

This clone appeared a single time. This chain uses TRBV13 with TRBJ2-2; 7 positions agree with TRBD1. CDR1 is PRHDT, CDR2 FYEKMQ, per germline (reference sequence). The CDR3 has 17 residues. The junction had 14 bases not matched to a gene; V was cut back by 4 bases and J by 6 bases. The CDR3 protein is CASSSLTGDHRPGELFF. As DNA, the CDR3 is TGTGCCAGCAGCTCCTTAACAGGGGATCATCGCCCCGGGGAGCTGTTTTTT.

The V call is TRBV19, the J call TRBJ1-1; perhaps TRBD1 as D (6 bases). V lost 7 bases, J lost 2 bases, and 8 bases lay in between. CDR1 is LNHDA and CDR2 is SQIVND in the germline V gene (reference sequence). The CDR3 covers 12 residues. The CDR3, as DNA: TGTGCCAGTAACAGGGCAAACACTGAAGCTTTCTTT. Translating gives CASNRANTEAFF.

The chain uses TRBV18 and TRBJ2-1; no firm D call. Germline V gene sequence: CDR1 KGHSH, CDR2 LQKENI. CDR3 length equals 14 residues. The V gene lost 3 bases and the J gene lost 4 bases, with 10 bases spanning the gap. The CDR3 spells CASSPAPKYNEQFF. In nucleotides, the CDR3 is TGTGCCAGCTCACCGGCTCCCAAATACAATGAGCAGTTCTTC.

This chain uses TRBV2 with TRBJ1-5; TRBD1 matches at 9 bases. The CDR3 extends over 15 amino acids. Germline lookup yields CDR1 SNHLY and CDR2 FYNNEI. Trimming took 5 bases from V and 6 from J; bases not matched to a gene: 8. CDR3 in amino acids: CASSKQGATGQPQHF. The CDR3 region has the DNA TGTGCCAGCAGTAAACAGGGGGCAACGGGTCAGCCCCAGCATTTT.

The chain combines TRBV19 with TRBJ1-4, with a weak D call TRBD1 (6 bases). The germline V and J ends were trimmed by 3 bases and 3 bases, with 8 bases remaining between them. This CDR3 has 14 amino acids. Germline CDR1 LNHDA, CDR2 SQIVND (reference sequence). CDR3 in DNA: TGTGCCAGTAGTATCACAGGGTCTAATGAAAAACTGTTTTTT. This encodes CASSITGSNEKLFF.

The chain recombines TRBV19 with TRBJ2-5, with 16 positions matching TRBD2. In germline, CDR1 is LNHDA, CDR2 SQIVND (reference sequence). This CDR3 is 17 amino acids long. With V trimmed by 5 bases and J by 6 bases, 9 bases remained unmatched. CDR3 DNA sequence: TGTGCCAGTAGTCTCGCCGGGACTAGCGGGAGGGTTAAGACCCAGTACTTC. It yields the protein CASSLAGTSGRVKTQYF. Complete variable domain (other parts from reference TRBV19 and TRBJ2-5): DGGITQSPKYLFRKEGQNVTLSCEQNLNHDAMYWYRQDPGQGLRLIYYSQIVNDFQKGDIAEGYSVSREKKESFPLTVTSAQKNPTAFYLCASSLAGTSGRVKTQYFGPGTRLLVL.

CDR3 nucleotide sequence: TGTGCCAGCAGCCCCCGAGGGAAGTACTACAGCAATCAGCCCCAGCATTTT. Encoded protein: CASSPRGKYYSNQPQHF. V usage is TRBV7-3 and J usage is TRBJ1-5; D remains unclear. Trimming cost V 5 bases and J 1 base, with 18 bases left between them. Germline assignment: CDR1 SGHTA and CDR2 FQGTGA. This CDR3 has 17 amino acids.

The V and J genes are TRBV18 and TRBJ2-1; D is ambiguous. V gave up 2 bases and J gave up 5 bases, with 10 bases separating them. The CDR3 sequence is 14 residues long. The germline V gene encodes CDR1 KGHSH and CDR2 LQKENI. The DNA of the CDR3 is TGTGCCAGCTCACCAAGGTCCGACAACAATGAGCAGTTCTTC. It is translated as CASSPRSDNNEQFF.

The chain recombines TRBV4-1 with TRBJ1-5; D gene unclear. V gave up 0 bases and J gave up 3 bases, with 9 bases separating them. This CDR3 comprises 15 residues. The germline V gene has CDR1 MGHRA and CDR2 YSYEKL. In DNA form, the CDR3 reads TGCGCCAGCAGCCAAGACCCAGGCGTCAATCAGCCCCAGCATTTT. Its translation is CASSQDPGVNQPQHF.

The chain carries TRBV7-3 and TRBJ2-7; 11 nucleotides align to TRBD2. Germline V gives CDR1 SGHTA, CDR2 FQGTGA. The CDR3 runs 15 residues. Trimming cost V 2 bases and J 5 bases; bases outside gene matches: 5. CDR3: CASSLRSGGADEQYF. The CDR3 bases are TGTGCCAGCAGCTTACGTAGCGGGGGGGCGGACGAGCAGTACTTC.

This chain joins TRBV6-5 and TRBJ2-4; a possible D gene is TRBD1 (7 bases). This CDR3 has 13 residues. CDR1 and CDR2 (germline): MNHEY, SVGAGI. V lost 6 bases to trimming and J lost 5 bases, with 11 bases between them. CDR3 DNA sequence: TGTGCCAGCAGCCAGGGGGGACAAAACATTCAGTACTTC. Amino acids: CASSQGGQNIQYF.